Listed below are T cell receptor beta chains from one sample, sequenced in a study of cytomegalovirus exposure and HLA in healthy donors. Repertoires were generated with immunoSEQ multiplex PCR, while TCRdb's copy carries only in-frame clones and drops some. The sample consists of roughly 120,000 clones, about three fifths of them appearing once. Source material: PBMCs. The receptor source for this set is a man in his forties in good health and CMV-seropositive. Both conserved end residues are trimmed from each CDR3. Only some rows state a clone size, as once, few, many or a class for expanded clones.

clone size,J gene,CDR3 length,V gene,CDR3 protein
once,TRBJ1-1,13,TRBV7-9,ASSPLGQGPTEAF
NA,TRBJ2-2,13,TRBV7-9,ATHPGQPNTGELF
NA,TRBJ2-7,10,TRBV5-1,ASSLDRGEQY
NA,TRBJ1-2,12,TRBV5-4,ASSAGQGDYGYT
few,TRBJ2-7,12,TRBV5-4,ASSESGSFYEQY
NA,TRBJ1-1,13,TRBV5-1,ASSLGQGQSTEAF
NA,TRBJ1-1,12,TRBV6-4,ASSPHQGSTEAF
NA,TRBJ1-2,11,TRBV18,ASSAGVDYGYT
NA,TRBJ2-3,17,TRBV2,ASSEAGQGDRGLTDTQY
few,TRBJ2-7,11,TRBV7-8,ASSTAGAYEQY
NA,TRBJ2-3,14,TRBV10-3,AISPRLAGATDTQY
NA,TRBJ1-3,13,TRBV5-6,ASSLGQGPGNTIY
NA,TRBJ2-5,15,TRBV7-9,ASRFTTSGGFQETQY
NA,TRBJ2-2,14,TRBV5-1,ASSLVVGGNTGELF
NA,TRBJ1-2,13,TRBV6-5,ASRGPGQGTYGYT
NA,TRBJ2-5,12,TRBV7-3,ASSPPRQQETQY
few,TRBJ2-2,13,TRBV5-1,ASSLALQLTGELF
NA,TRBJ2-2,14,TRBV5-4,ASSLIAGANTGELF
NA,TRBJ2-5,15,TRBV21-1,ASSTSFGGGAGETQY
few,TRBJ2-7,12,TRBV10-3,AISPGQESYEQY
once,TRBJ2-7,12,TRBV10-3,AISEIQGAVKQY
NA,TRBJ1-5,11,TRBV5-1,ASSLGERQPQH
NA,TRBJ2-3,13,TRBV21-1,ASSKVGRTTDTQY
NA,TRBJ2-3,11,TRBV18,ASSGGNADTQY
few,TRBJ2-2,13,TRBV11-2,ASSPGGIFTGELF
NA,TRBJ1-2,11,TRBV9,ASSVRQGMGFT
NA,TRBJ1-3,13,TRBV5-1,ASSLAGQALEAIY
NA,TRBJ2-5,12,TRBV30,AWTTSGLQETQY
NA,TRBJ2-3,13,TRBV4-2,ASSQGDLPTDTQY
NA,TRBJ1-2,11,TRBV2,ASFGGMGKGYT
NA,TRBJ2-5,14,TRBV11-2,ASSLLSGRSYETQY
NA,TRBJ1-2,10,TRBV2,ASSVAGDGYT
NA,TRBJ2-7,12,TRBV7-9,ASSRTSDTYEQY
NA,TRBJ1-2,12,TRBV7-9,ASSSSAVNYGYT
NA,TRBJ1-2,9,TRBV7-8,ASSSRGDYT
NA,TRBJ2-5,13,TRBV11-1,ASRPSGSEQETQY
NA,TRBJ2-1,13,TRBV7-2,ASSPGAQGASEQF
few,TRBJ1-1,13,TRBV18,ASSPAGGMNTEAF
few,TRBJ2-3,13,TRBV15,ATSRGQGDTDTQY
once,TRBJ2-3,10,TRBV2,ASLRGGDTQY
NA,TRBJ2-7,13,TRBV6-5,ASSISGQGAYEQY
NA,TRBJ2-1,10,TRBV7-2,ASSELKRRWF
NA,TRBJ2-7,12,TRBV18,ASSPGTGPYEQY
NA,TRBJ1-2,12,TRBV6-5,ASSYSGRAYGYT
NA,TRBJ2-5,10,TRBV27,ASGQRPETQY
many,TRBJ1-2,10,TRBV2,ASVEGHGGYT
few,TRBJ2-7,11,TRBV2,ASKFGGTYEQY
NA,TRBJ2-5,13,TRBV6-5,ASSRRGAPKETQY
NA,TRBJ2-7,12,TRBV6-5,ASSYSRRGNEQY
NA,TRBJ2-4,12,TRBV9,ASSATSWADIQY
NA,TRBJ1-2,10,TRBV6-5,ASSYVGYGYT
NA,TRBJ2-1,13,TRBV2,ASSGGLAGVEEQF